This T cell receptor beta chain was identified during a study of monozygotic twins with cystic fibrosis. Study observations and caveats: Age, concordance and disease severity did not associate with shared CDR3 numbers.

The CDR3 totals 15 residues. With 4 bases removed from V and 1 base from J, the gap between germline ends came to 13 bases. The germline V gene encodes CDR1 MGHRA and CDR2 YSYEKL. This clone was picked up a small number of times. Its antigen is not known. Profiled with immunoSEQ multiplex PCR; TCRdb holds only in-frame clones, not every one. The sample yields 14,000 or so clones, around 89% seen once. Sequences were obtained from blood. The receptor comes from a boy aged 10-17 years with cystic fibrosis. This chain uses TRBV4-1 with TRBJ1-1, with a weak D call TRBD1 (6 bases). In DNA, the CDR3 is TGCGCCAGCAGCCCCCACCGGGACACGAACACTGAAGCTTTCTTT. Its protein is CASSPHRDTNTEAFF.